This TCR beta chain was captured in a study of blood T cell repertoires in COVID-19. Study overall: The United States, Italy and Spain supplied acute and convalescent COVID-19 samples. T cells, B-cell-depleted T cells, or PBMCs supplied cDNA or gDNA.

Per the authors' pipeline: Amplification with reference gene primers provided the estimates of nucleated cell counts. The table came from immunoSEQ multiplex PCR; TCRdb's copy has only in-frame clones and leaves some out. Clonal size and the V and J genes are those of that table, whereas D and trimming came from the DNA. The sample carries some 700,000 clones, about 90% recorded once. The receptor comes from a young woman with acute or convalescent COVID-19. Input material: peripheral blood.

CDR3: CASKGRATEAFF. In DNA form, the CDR3 reads TGTGCCAGCAAGGGCAGGGCCACTGAAGCTTTCTTT. J is TRBJ1-1 and V is TRBV6-5, with D possibly being TRBD1 (5 bases). This CDR3 region has 12 residues. Germline CDR1 reads MNHEY; CDR2 reads SVGAGI. Trimming took 7 bases from V and 4 from J, leaving 10 bases between them.